Below, 19 T cell receptor beta chains from the same sample are listed, as sequenced in a study of PD-L1 blockade in urothelial cancer. TCRdb's table, derived via immunoSEQ multiplex PCR, lists solely in-frame clones and lacks some. The sample shows approximately 100,000 clones, roughly nine tenths of them seen only once. Specified time point: pretreatment peripheral blood. Specimen: PBMCs, collected around atezolizumab (anti-PD-L1) treatment. The source of these receptors is a woman at least 80 years old with urothelial cancer.

The chain recombines TRBV28 with TRBJ2-1; 7 nucleotides agree with TRBD2. The CDR3 covers 16 residues. V gave up 5 bases and J gave up 0 bases; unmatched junction bases: 7. Per the germline V gene, CDR1 is MDHEN and CDR2 is SYDVKM. The CDR3, as DNA: TGTGCCAGCAGTCTACCTAGCGGCATCTCCTACAATGAGCAGTTCTTC. It is translated as CASSLPSGISYNEQFF.

This chain's CDR3 is CASSLASTGVETQYF. CDR3 bases: TGTGCCAGCAGCTTAGCGTCGACAGGGGTAGAGACCCAGTACTTC. The rearrangement uses TRBV7-2 and TRBJ2-5, with 8 bases aligning to TRBD1. The CDR3 is made up of 15 amino acids. Germline V gives CDR1 SGHTA, CDR2 FQGNSA. J lost 4 bases, V lost 0 bases, and 4 bases had no gene match.

The chain has TRBV18 and TRBJ1-1, with a tentative D call TRBD1 (5 bases). CDR1 is KGHSH and CDR2 is LQKENI in the germline V gene. The V gene lost 3 bases and the J gene lost 0 bases, with 11 bases spanning the gap. The CDR3 loop spans 15 amino acids. For the CDR3, the DNA is TGTGCCAGCTCACCCGGCCAAGGGGTGAACACTGAAGCTTTCTTT. It translates to CASSPGQGVNTEAFF. Combining the CDR3 with reference TRBV18 and TRBJ1-1 gives the whole variable domain NAGVMQNPRHLVRRRGQEARLRCSPMKGHSHVYWYRQLPEEGLKFMVYLQKENIIDESGMPKERFSAEFPKEGPSILRIQQVVRGDSAAYFCASSPGQGVNTEAFFGQGTRLTVV.

This clone showed up just once. The chain links TRBV28 to TRBJ2-7, with D possibly TRBD1 on 5 matching bases. This CDR3 comprises 14 residues. V lost 5 bases to trimming and J lost 9 bases, with 20 bases between them. Germline lookup yields CDR1 MDHEN and CDR2 SYDVKM. CDR3 nucleotides: TGTGCCAGCAGTCCCAGGGCCGAACTCAAGGGGCAGTACTTC. Translating gives CASSPRAELKGQYF. Full variable domain (remainder filled in from reference TRBV28 and TRBJ2-7): DVKVTQSSRYLVKRTGEKVFLECVQDMDHENMFWYRQDPGLGLRLIYFSYDVKMKEKGDIPEGYSVSREKKERFSLILESASTNQTSMYLCASSPRAELKGQYFGPGTRLTVT.

The rearrangement uses TRBV5-1 and TRBJ2-3; maybe TRBD2 (6 bases). V lost 0 bases and J 5 bases, leaving 16 bases between the germline ends. CDR1 and CDR2 from the germline V gene are SGHRS and YFSETQ. The CDR3 covers 16 residues. CDR3 amino acids: CASSLERSWGVDTQYF. CDR3 sequence (DNA): TGCGCCAGCAGCTTGGAGCGATCCTGGGGGGTAGATACGCAGTATTTT.

In this sample, this clone turned up a few times. The chain is built from TRBV2 and TRBJ2-2; 9 bases align to TRBD2. V lost 4 bases to trimming and J lost 4 bases; unmatched junction nucleotides: 7. Germline V gene lookup returns CDR1 SNHLY and CDR2 FYNNEI. CDR3 length: 16 residues. In DNA, the CDR3 is TGTGCCAGCAGTGCTAGCGGGACCGCTGGCACCGGGGAGCTGTTTTTT. This gives the protein CASSASGTAGTGELFF.

Details on this clone: Within the sample, other DNA sequences also encode this same CDR3. V and J are TRBV11-3 and TRBJ2-7, with 7 bases that match TRBD2. V was pared by 0 bases and J by 0 bases, with 2 bases of the junction left unmatched. The CDR3 loop spans 15 amino acids. The germline V gene has CDR1 SGHNT and CDR2 YENEEA. The CDR3 region is CASSLEAGDSYEQYF. The CDR3 DNA follows: TGTGCCAGCAGCTTAGAGGCGGGAGACTCCTACGAGCAGTACTTC.

The J gene is TRBJ1-5, the V gene TRBV4-2, with D possibly TRBD1 on 6 matching bases. With 0 bases removed from V and 5 bases from J, the gap between germline ends came to 11 bases. This CDR3 spans 15 amino acids. CDR1 is LGHNA and CDR2 is YNFKEQ in the germline V gene. The CDR3 spells CASSQDEDSYQPQHF. Written as DNA, the CDR3 is TGTGCCAGCAGCCAAGATGAGGACAGCTATCAGCCCCAGCATTTT.

This chain connects TRBV25-1 to TRBJ2-1; 11 nucleotides line up with TRBD2. Trimming took 5 bases from V and 8 from J; bases not matched to a gene: 8. The CDR3 length is 15 residues. Germline lookup yields CDR1 MGHDK and CDR2 SYGVNS. The CDR3 region is CASSLTSGVYHEQFF. The CDR3 DNA reads as TGTGCCAGCAGTCTGACTAGCGGGGTTTATCATGAGCAGTTCTTC.

This chain uses TRBV28 with TRBJ1-2; 9 nucleotides agree with TRBD1. Trimming took 6 bases from V and 8 from J; bases not matched to a gene: 4. The CDR3 length is 12 residues. Germline lookup yields CDR1 MDHEN and CDR2 SYDVKM. The CDR3 loop is CASRQGAQGYTF. CDR3 nucleotides: TGTGCCAGCAGACAGGGGGCGCAGGGCTACACCTTC.

This chain links TRBV19 with TRBJ1-4, with TRBD1 as a possible D gene (5 bases). The CDR3 extends over 15 amino acids. CDR1 and CDR2 from the germline V gene are LNHDA and SQIVND (reference sequence). V shed 5 bases and J shed 8 bases, with 18 bases lying between them. The CDR3 nucleotides read TGTGCCAGTAGTCTAATGACAGCACGCTTCGAAAAACTGTTTTTT. This codes for CASSLMTARFEKLFF.

The chain uses TRBV7-2 and TRBJ2-2, with 8 bases that match TRBD1. This CDR3 contains 14 residues. Germline-derived CDR1 and CDR2 are SGHTA and FQGNSA. Trimming removed 5 bases from V and 8 bases from J; junction bases left unmatched: 7. Here the CDR3 reads CASSVRDRRGELFF. CDR3 nucleotide sequence: TGTGCCAGCAGCGTCCGGGACAGGAGGGGGGAGCTGTTTTTT. The full variable domain, with the rest looked up from reference TRBV7-2 and TRBJ2-2, is GAGVSQSPSNKVTEKGKDVELRCDPISGHTALYWYRQSLGQGLEFLIYFQGNSAPDKSGLPSDRFSAERTGGSVSTLTIQRTQQEDSAVYLCASSVRDRRGELFFGEGSRLTVL.

V gene TRBV28 combines with J gene TRBJ1-1; TRBD1 matches at 9 bases. The CDR3 length is 14 residues. The V segment lost 6 bases and the J segment 9 bases; nucleotides outside the gene matches: 11. The germline CDR1 and CDR2 sequences are MDHEN and SYDVKM. CDR3 bases: TGTGCCAGCAGCGGACCCGGACAGGGGACAAAAGCTTTCTTT. Translation: CASSGPGQGTKAFF.

The chain recombines TRBV5-1 with TRBJ2-7; 10 nucleotides align to TRBD2. Germline assignment: CDR1 SGHRS and CDR2 YFSETQ. V lost 4 bases and J lost 2; bases outside the gene matches: 12. This CDR3 is 17 amino acids long. CDR3 residues: CASSPGHTSGTPYEQYF. Here the CDR3 DNA reads TGCGCCAGCAGCCCGGGTCATACTAGCGGGACACCCTACGAGCAGTACTTC. The full variable domain, rest sourced from reference TRBV5-1 and TRBJ2-7, is KAGVTQTPRYLIKTRGQQVTLSCSPISGHRSVSWYQQTPGQGLQFLFEYFSETQRNKGNFPGRFSGRQFSNSRSEMNVSTLELGDSALYLCASSPGHTSGTPYEQYFGPGTRLTVT.

This rearrangement joins TRBV28 to TRBJ1-2; 9 bases fit TRBD1. The CDR3 sequence is 15 residues long. Germline-derived CDR1 and CDR2 are MDHEN and SYDVKM. V trimming: 6 bases; J trimming: 2 bases; junction bases outside the gene matches: 7. The CDR3 DNA sequence: TGTGCCAGCAGCCTCGGGACAGGGAAGAACTATGGCTACACCTTC. Protein sequence: CASSLGTGKNYGYTF.

The V and J genes are TRBV7-7 and TRBJ2-1; TRBD2 agrees at 16 bases. In germline, CDR1 is SSHAT, CDR2 FNYEAQ (reference sequence). J lost 9 bases, V lost 5 bases, and 4 bases had no gene match. The CDR3 is made up of 15 amino acids. In DNA, the CDR3 is TGTGCCAGCAGCCCGGGACTAGCGGGAGGGAGTGAGCAGTTCTTC. Its translation is CASSPGLAGGSEQFF. The entire variable domain, with the rest obtained from reference TRBV7-7 and TRBJ2-1, is as follows: GAGVSQSPRYKVTKRGQDVTLRCDPISSHATLYWYQQALGQGPEFLTYFNYEAQPDKSGLPSDRFSAERPEGSISTLTIQRTEQRDSAMYRCASSPGLAGGSEQFFGPGTRLTVL.

As DNA, the CDR3 is TGTGCCAGCAGAAATCAGGGGCGAACCAAAAACATTCAGTACTTC. Amino acid sequence: CASRNQGRTKNIQYF. This chain joins TRBV2 and TRBJ2-4; TRBD1 is a possible D gene (6 bases). Trimming cost V 6 bases and J 2 bases, with 14 bases left between them. The CDR3 is 15 amino acids. Looked up from germline, CDR1 is SNHLY and CDR2 is FYNNEI.

The gene calls are TRBV5-1 and TRBJ2-7, with 13 bases matching TRBD2. The CDR3 contains 17 residues. After removal of 4 bases from V and 1 base from J, the junction contained 8 bases not matched to a gene. The V gene's germline CDR1 is SGHRS and CDR2 YFSETQ. The CDR3 here is CASSTGTSGTISYEQYF. The CDR3 nucleotides read TGCGCCAGCAGCACCGGGACTAGCGGGACGATTTCCTACGAGCAGTACTTC.

This clone was seen a handful of times. The chain couples TRBV6-5 to TRBJ1-1; D is perhaps TRBD1 (5 bases). There are 13 residues in the CDR3. The V gene's germline CDR1 is MNHEY and CDR2 SVGAGI. Trimming pared 6 bases from V and 5 bases from J, leaving 13 bases between. The CDR3 region has the DNA TGTGCCAGCAGCCACCCAGGGACTACTGAAGCTTTCTTT. Translating gives CASSHPGTTEAFF.